The 28 T cell receptor beta chains below all came from one sample that was sequenced in a study of CXCR3-negative and CXCR3-positive naive CD8 T cells. Carrying UMI labels, the TRB cDNA libraries were prepared through 5' RACE. TCRdb reworked the 5' RACE reads into one entry per CDR3 protein, no DNA. This table lists 45,000 or so distinct CDR3 sequences. The sequenced sample consisted of memory CD8+ T cells from blood. The receptors stem from a human donor in good health. Some clones in this sample may be carry-over from other donors' samples.

This chain connects TRBV15 to TRBJ2-7; the TCRdb D gene call, TRBD1, has no DNA to confirm it. This CDR3 is built from 15 residues. The V gene's germline CDR1 is LNHNV and CDR2 YYDKDF (reference sequence). The CDR3 reads CATSRVRGALDEQYF.

The rearrangement links TRBV29-1 to TRBJ2-7. Germline assignment: CDR1 SQVTM and CDR2 ANQGSEA. The CDR3 has 11 amino acids. The chain's CDR3 is CSVEERGEQYF.

The chain recombines TRBV29-1 with TRBJ2-1; TCRdb outputs TRBD2, but without DNA this stays unchecked. This CDR3 spans 14 amino acids. Germline V gives CDR1 SQVTM, CDR2 ANQGSEA. CDR3 loop: CSVSTSGYNNEQFF.

The V call is TRBV20-1, the J call TRBJ2-1; the D call from TCRdb, TRBD2, cannot be confirmed without DNA. Germline V gives CDR1 DFQATT, CDR2 SNEGSKA (reference sequence). CDR3 size: 15 residues. The CDR3 sequence: CSARSPSGDHNEQFF.

V gene TRBV20-1 combines with J gene TRBJ2-5; TCRdb indicates TRBD1, and absent DNA this call remains unverified. This CDR3 region has 14 residues. Germline CDR1 and CDR2: DFQATT and SNEGSKA (reference sequence). The CDR3 reads CSARSGTQVETQYF.

The chain uses TRBV14 and TRBJ2-5; TCRdb lists TRBD2, though no DNA is available to test this call. Germline V lookup: CDR1 SGHDN, CDR2 FVKESK. The CDR3 sequence is 13 residues long. This chain's CDR3 is CASSREVWETQYF.

The rearrangement links TRBV7-2 to TRBJ2-7. Per germline, CDR1 SGHTA and CDR2 FQGNSA. CDR3 size: 12 residues. CDR3 region: CASSPSSYEQYF. The variable domain in full, with the rest retrieved from reference TRBV7-2 and TRBJ2-7, is GAGVSQSPSNKVTEKGKDVELRCDPISGHTALYWYRQSLGQGLEFLIYFQGNSAPDKSGLPSDRFSAERTGGSVSTLTIQRTQQEDSAVYLCASSPSSYEQYFGPGTRLTVT.

The chain links TRBV27 to TRBJ1-1. Germline V CDR1 and CDR2: MNHEY, SMNVEV (reference sequence). This CDR3 is 12 amino acids long. CDR3 protein: CATRGVNTEAFF.

This chain links TRBV25-1 with TRBJ1-2. The V gene's germline CDR1 is MGHDK and CDR2 SYGVNS. CDR3 length: 13 amino acids. CDR3 sequence: CASSAETSAGYTF.

CDR3 sequence: CASSSAPYNQPQHF. The chain is built from TRBV6-2 or TRBV6-3 and TRBJ1-5; absent DNA, TCRdb's TRBD1 call cannot be checked. The CDR3 is made up of 14 amino acids. Germline values: CDR1 MNHEY, CDR2 SVGEGT.

This chain links TRBV20-1 with TRBJ2-1; without DNA, the TCRdb call of TRBD1 cannot be checked. The CDR3 spans 15 residues. The germline CDR1 and CDR2 sequences are DFQATT and SNEGSKA (reference sequence). CDR3 residues: CSAPNRTRRTNEQFF.

The rearrangement uses TRBV28 and TRBJ2-2. The CDR3 length is 14 residues. Germline CDR1 is MDHEN and CDR2 is SYDVKM. The CDR3 sequence is CAIPDNANTGELFF.

The rearrangement links TRBV7-9 to TRBJ1-2. The CDR3 totals 14 residues. The germline CDR1 and CDR2 sequences are SEHNR and FQNEAQ (reference sequence). This chain's CDR3 is CASSLGGQSYGYTF.

The chain carries TRBV5-1 and TRBJ2-7; TCRdb's assignment of TRBD2 cannot be checked, as there is no DNA. CDR1 and CDR2 (germline): SGHRS, YFSETQ. The CDR3 contains 16 residues. CDR3 loop: CASSVTSGTTGTEQYF.

The chain employs TRBV29-1 and TRBJ2-7. The CDR3 covers 13 residues. From germline, CDR1 is SQVTM and CDR2 ANQGSEA. The CDR3 here is CSVPDLISGEQYF.

The V gene is TRBV10-1, the J gene TRBJ2-7; TCRdb gives TRBD2 as the D gene, but with no DNA this cannot be confirmed. CDR3 size: 17 residues. The V gene's germline CDR1 is WNHNN and CDR2 SYGVQD (reference sequence). The CDR3 protein is CASSPPGLAGGLYEQYF.

This chain uses TRBV5-1 with TRBJ2-7; no DNA is available, so the TRBD1 call from TCRdb remains unchecked. There are 16 residues in the CDR3. CDR1 SGHRS and CDR2 YFSETQ come from the germline V gene. Here the CDR3 reads CASSGEQGDLTYEQYF.

The rearrangement joins TRBV28 to TRBJ2-5; TCRdb indicates TRBD2, and absent DNA this call remains unverified. This CDR3 has 14 amino acids. Germline-derived CDR1 and CDR2 are MDHEN and SYDVKM. The CDR3 is CASSSRTRQETQYF.

The rearrangement joins TRBV5-1 to TRBJ2-7; TCRdb's D gene call, TRBD1, goes unchecked for lack of DNA. Germline CDR1 reads SGHRS; CDR2 reads YFSETQ. This CDR3 has 14 residues. This chain's CDR3 is CASSTELTGTEQYF.

The rearrangement links TRBV5-1 to TRBJ2-2; TCRdb outputs TRBD1, but without DNA this stays unchecked. The V gene's germline CDR1 is SGHRS and CDR2 YFSETQ. The CDR3 runs to 15 residues. This chain's CDR3 is CASSGGQPYTGELFF.

The chain combines TRBV7-9 with TRBJ2-3; the D call from TCRdb, TRBD2, cannot be confirmed without DNA. The CDR3 is 19 amino acids. Germline values: CDR1 SEHNR, CDR2 FQNEAQ (reference sequence). The CDR3 loop reads CASSLAAEGTSGLTDTQYF.

J is TRBJ2-5 and V is TRBV4-1; TCRdb's assignment of TRBD2 cannot be checked, as there is no DNA. This CDR3 is built from 17 residues. Per germline, CDR1 MGHRA and CDR2 YSYEKL. The chain's CDR3 is CASSQQTSGRPEETQYF.

J is TRBJ1-3 and V is TRBV29-1; with no DNA, the TCRdb D assignment of TRBD1 cannot be verified. The CDR3 spans 15 residues. Germline CDR1 reads SQVTM; CDR2 reads ANQGSEA. CDR3 in amino acids: CSVEWAGVYGNTIYF.

The chain employs TRBV11-2 and TRBJ2-1; TCRdb reports TRBD2, a call that lacks DNA to check it against. The length of the CDR3 is 16 residues. The germline V gene has CDR1 SGHAT and CDR2 FQNNGV. Here the CDR3 reads CASSFISGLPYNEQFF.

This sequence joins TRBV7-9 and TRBJ2-7; checking the TCRdb D call of TRBD2 is not possible without DNA. Germline values: CDR1 SEHNR, CDR2 FQNEAQ (reference sequence). This CDR3 has 12 residues. This CDR3 is CASSQTSGGARF. Based on the CDR3 plus reference TRBV7-9 and TRBJ2-7, the full variable domain is DTGVSQNPRHKITKRGQNVTFRCDPISEHNRLYWYRQTLGQGPEFLTYFQNEAQLEKSRLLSDRFSAERPKGSFSTLEIQRTEQGDSAMYLCASSQTSGGARFGPGTRLTVT.

The gene calls are TRBV5-1 and TRBJ2-1; TCRdb's D call of TRBD1 is untestable without DNA. Germline V CDR1 and CDR2: SGHRS, YFSETQ. The CDR3 consists of 14 residues. CDR3: CASSLGTGGFEQFF.

The chain couples TRBV5-1 to TRBJ2-7; there is no DNA to check the TCRdb D call of TRBD1. The CDR3 consists of 14 residues. Per the germline V gene, CDR1 is SGHRS and CDR2 is YFSETQ. CDR3 amino acids: CASQTGGTLREQYF.

The chain joins TRBV3-1 to TRBJ2-5; the D call from TCRdb, TRBD2, cannot be confirmed without DNA. This CDR3 comprises 19 residues. Germline V lookup: CDR1 LGHDT, CDR2 YNNKEL (reference sequence). CDR3 loop: CASSRAAASGRALQETQYF.